The present entry profiles one T cell receptor beta chain with its context. Assay used: immunoSEQ multiplex PCR; TCRdb lists only in-frame clones, some missing. Here the sample spans 200,000 to 300,000 clones, approximately 88% being singletons. The data stem from a study of blood T cell repertoires in COVID-19. On the study more broadly: Sources were T cells, B-cell-depleted T cells, or PBMCs; the material itself was cDNA or gDNA.

This TCR derives from a woman aged 40 to 50 with acute COVID-19. Sequences were obtained from PBMCs or T cells enriched from blood (not recorded which).

CDR3 in amino acids: CAWSIPRDTGANVLTF. The CDR3 nucleotides are TGTGCCTGGAGTATACCCAGGGATACTGGGGCCAACGTCCTGACTTTC. This chain joins TRBV30 and TRBJ2-6, with a tentative D call TRBD1 (5 bases). Germline values: CDR1 GTSNPN, CDR2 SVGIG (reference sequence). This CDR3 is built from 16 residues. Trimming shortened V by 2 bases and J by 2 bases, and 13 bases separated the two germline ends.